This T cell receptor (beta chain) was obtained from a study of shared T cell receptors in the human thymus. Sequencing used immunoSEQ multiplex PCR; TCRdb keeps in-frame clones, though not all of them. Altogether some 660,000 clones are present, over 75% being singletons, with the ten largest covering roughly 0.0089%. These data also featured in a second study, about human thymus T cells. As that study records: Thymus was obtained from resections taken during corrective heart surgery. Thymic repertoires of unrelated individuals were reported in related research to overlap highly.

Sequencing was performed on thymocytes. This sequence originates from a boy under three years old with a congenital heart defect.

CDR3 protein: CASSDSETQYF. The CDR3 DNA sequence: TGTGCCAGCAGTGATTCGGAGACCCAGTACTTC. The chain has TRBV6-1 and TRBJ2-5, with D uncertain. V was shortened by 3 bases and J by 5 bases, with 4 bases between the two germline ends. This CDR3 is built from 11 residues. Germline lookup yields CDR1 MNHNS and CDR2 SASEGT.